The clone carrying this T cell receptor beta chain has just one count. The assay was immunoSEQ multiplex PCR, and TCRdb's table has in-frame clones only and misses some. The table includes approximately 200,000 clones, 85% detected once. The V and J ends lost 4 bases and 2 bases respectively, with 9 bases between them. The V gene's germline CDR1 is SNHLY and CDR2 FYNNEI. This CDR3 has 14 amino acids. This sample stems from a study of blood T cell repertoires in COVID-19. The clonotype was recovered from a middle-aged man who had recovered from COVID-19. The sequencing input was PBMCs or T cells enriched from blood (not recorded which). The V call is TRBV2, the J call TRBJ2-4, with unresolved D. Written as DNA, the CDR3 is TGTGCCAGCAGTGCTGGAGTTACCAAAAACATTCAGTACTTC. This encodes CASSAGVTKNIQYF.